Below are 7 T cell receptor beta chains sequenced from a single sample in a study of OX40 agonist ivuxolimab in advanced cancers. Repertoires were generated with immunoSEQ multiplex PCR, while TCRdb's copy carries only in-frame clones and drops some. Of roughly 76,000 clones listed, around 83% are singletons. This specimen was CD4+ or CD8+ T cells sorted from blood, taken in a trial of the OX40 agonist ivuxolimab. The receptors were sampled from an adult with an advanced solid tumor such as melanoma, head and neck, liver or kidney cancer.

The V call is TRBV5-5, the J call TRBJ2-5, with 9 nucleotides matching TRBD1. The V segment lost 7 bases and the J segment 3 bases; nucleotides outside the gene matches: 4. The CDR3 is 13 residues long. Germline CDR1 and CDR2: SGHKS and YYEKEE (reference sequence). CDR3: CASSRDREETQYF. The CDR3 DNA is TGTGCCAGCTCCCGGGACAGGGAAGAGACCCAGTACTTC.

The chain recombines TRBV4-1 with TRBJ1-5, with D hard to call. Germline loops: CDR1 MGHRA, CDR2 YSYEKL. This CDR3 contains 14 residues. The germline V and J ends were trimmed by 3 bases and 4 bases, with 10 bases remaining between them. CDR3 protein: CASSHPPGNQPQHF. CDR3 in DNA: TGCGCCAGCAGCCATCCCCCGGGGAATCAGCCCCAGCATTTT.

V and J are TRBV18 and TRBJ2-5; D uncertain. Per germline, CDR1 KGHSH and CDR2 LQKENI. V shed 2 bases and J shed 5 bases, with 9 bases lying between them. There are 13 residues in the CDR3. For the CDR3, the DNA is TGTGCCAGCTCACCAGGTCAGAGGGAGACCCAGTACTTC. Translating gives CASSPGQRETQYF.

About this clone: Germline is not matched at one junction end, which may reflect a read error. This chain uses TRBV7-9 with TRBJ1-2, with D maybe TRBD1 (5 bases). Germline CDR1 reads SEHNR; CDR2 reads FQNEAQ (reference sequence). This CDR3 comprises 16 residues. The CDR3 protein is CASTLNSWGGNGGYTF. CDR3 DNA sequence: TGTGCCAGCACCTTAAATAGTTGGGGGGGAAATGGCGGCTACACCTTC.

This clone was detected only once. The chain is built from TRBV5-6 and TRBJ1-5; D remains unclear. There are 16 residues in the CDR3. Germline V gene data show CDR1 as SGHDT and CDR2 as YYEEEE. V was pared by 2 bases and J by 0 bases, with 12 bases between. The CDR3 region has the DNA TGTGCCAGCAGCTTTTTCGGGAATCCTAGCAATCAGCCCCAGCATTTT. Encoded protein: CASSFFGNPSNQPQHF.

The chain has TRBV30 and TRBJ2-7; D uncertain. The germline gives CDR1 GTSNPN, CDR2 SVGIG (reference sequence). CDR3 length: 12 residues. The V end lost 0 bases, the J end lost 4 bases, and 7 bases lay between the germline ends. CDR3 amino acids: CAWSVVRYEQYF. DNA of the CDR3: TGTGCCTGGAGTGTAGTGAGGTACGAGCAGTACTTC.

V usage is TRBV7-2 and J usage is TRBJ2-2; D gene ambiguous. CDR3 length equals 12 residues. Germline V gene lookup returns CDR1 SGHTA and CDR2 FQGNSA. V was clipped by 3 bases and J by 11 bases, with 10 bases between them. The CDR3 bases are TGTGCCAGCAGCTTTACGGGTGGAGAGCTGTTTTTT. It translates to CASSFTGGELFF.